The 27 T cell receptor beta chains listed next were all sequenced from one sample in a study of stem cell transplantation in POMP-related autoinflammatory disease. Method: immunoSEQ multiplex PCR; TCRdb's copy keeps in-frame clones and lacks some. The sample gives 25,000 to 30,000 clones, approximately 85% of which show up once; approximately 2.4% is in the top ten. Sequencing used CD4+ T cells from PBMCs, obtained before stem cell transplantation. The origin of the receptors is a human donor with POMP-related autoinflammation and immune dysregulation (PRAID).

V gene TRBV11-2 combines with J gene TRBJ1-1; 8 bases match TRBD1. Germline V gene lookup returns CDR1 SGHAT and CDR2 FQNNGV. Trimming cost V 5 bases and J 0 bases; bases outside gene matches: 2. The CDR3 spans 14 residues. In nucleotides, the CDR3 is TGTGCCAGCAGCCCGGACAGGGTGAACACTGAAGCTTTCTTT. It is translated as CASSPDRVNTEAFF.

The V gene is TRBV5-1, the J gene TRBJ2-7; tentative D call: TRBD2 (6 bases). The CDR3 covers 14 residues. Germline CDR1 reads SGHRS; CDR2 reads YFSETQ. V dropped 2 bases and J dropped 5 bases, with 14 bases sitting between them. CDR3 sequence: CASSFWGVQDEQYF. CDR3 nucleotide sequence: TGCGCCAGCAGCTTTTGGGGGGTGCAGGACGAGCAGTACTTC.

The V call is TRBV2, the J call TRBJ1-2; 10 bases are shared with TRBD1. The CDR3 loop spans 18 amino acids. V shed 2 bases and J 0 bases; nucleotides not matched to a gene: 9. Germline assignment: CDR1 SNHLY and CDR2 FYNNEI. This chain's CDR3 is CASSELWDRGISNYGYTF. The CDR3 region has the DNA TGTGCCAGCAGTGAACTCTGGGACAGGGGAATTTCTAACTATGGCTACACCTTC. Combining the CDR3 with reference TRBV2 and TRBJ1-2 gives the whole variable domain EPEVTQTPSHQVTQMGQEVILRCVPISNHLYFYWYRQILGQKVEFLVSFYNNEISEKSEIFDDQFSVERPDGSNFTLKIRSTKLEDSAMYFCASSELWDRGISNYGYTFGSGTRLTVV.

The V and J genes are TRBV7-8 and TRBJ1-2; 10 nucleotides line up with TRBD1. The CDR3 contains 16 residues. Germline lookup yields CDR1 SGHVS and CDR2 FQNEAQ. V shed 3 bases, J shed 8 bases, and the junction held 12 bases outside the gene matches. The CDR3 sequence: CASSFHTRDRGGGYTF. In DNA form, the CDR3 reads TGTGCCAGCAGCTTTCACACCCGGGACAGGGGTGGAGGCTACACCTTC.

The chain employs TRBV14 and TRBJ2-1; D is tentatively TRBD1 or TRBD2 (6 bases each). In germline, CDR1 is SGHDN, CDR2 FVKESK. The CDR3 sequence is 14 residues long. Trimming pared 1 base from V and 6 bases from J, leaving 10 bases between. As DNA, the CDR3 is TGTGCCAGCAGCCAAGTGCGGGACACCAATGAGCAGTTCTTC. Translating it yields CASSQVRDTNEQFF.

The chain uses TRBV7-3 and TRBJ2-5, with D perhaps being TRBD1 or TRBD2 (5 bases each). Germline V gene sequence: CDR1 SGHTA, CDR2 FQGTGA. Trimming removed 1 base at V and 1 base at J, with 16 bases between. The CDR3 spans 17 residues. The CDR3 DNA reads as TGTGCCAGCAGCTTAAGGGGGACCAGTTCTCCCCAAGAGACCCAGTACTTC. It encodes CASSLRGTSSPQETQYF. Using reference TRBV7-3 and TRBJ2-5 for the parts outside the CDR3, the full variable domain is GAGVSQTPSNKVTEKGKYVELRCDPISGHTALYWYRQSLGQGPEFLIYFQGTGAADDSGLPNDRFFAVRPEGSVSTLKIQRTERGDSAVYLCASSLRGTSSPQETQYFGPGTRLLVL.

The CDR3 DNA follows: TGTGCCATCAGTATAGGCAATCAGCCCCAGCATTTT. Its translation is CAISIGNQPQHF. This chain links TRBV10-3 with TRBJ1-5, with D unresolved. The V gene's germline CDR1 is ENHRY and CDR2 SYGVKD. The CDR3 covers 12 residues. The V and J ends lost 5 bases and 2 bases respectively, with 4 bases between them.

The gene calls are TRBV10-2 and TRBJ2-3, with 11 bases fitting TRBD1. Trimming cost V 6 bases and J 2 bases; bases outside gene matches: 13. From germline, CDR1 is WSHSY and CDR2 SAAADI. There are 18 residues in the CDR3. In DNA, the CDR3 is TGCGCCAGCAGATCTGGGACAGGGGGTGCTAGCTACACAGATACGCAGTATTTT. Encoded protein: CASRSGTGGASYTDTQYF.

The chain joins TRBV2 to TRBJ2-2; 9 nucleotides match TRBD1. V shed 6 bases, J shed 5 bases, and the junction held 7 bases outside the gene matches. This CDR3 contains 15 residues. Germline values: CDR1 SNHLY, CDR2 FYNNEI. CDR3 loop: CASSWDRATTGELFF. The CDR3 DNA reads as TGTGCCAGCAGCTGGGACAGGGCTACGACCGGGGAGCTGTTTTTT.

The chain joins TRBV6-5 to TRBJ1-2, with D possibly being TRBD1 (5 bases). The V gene's germline CDR1 is MNHEY and CDR2 SVGAGI. The CDR3 totals 13 residues. Trimming took off 6 bases at V and 5 bases at J, with 13 bases between the two ends. This CDR3 is CASSLGGGYGYTF. CDR3 DNA sequence: TGTGCCAGCAGCCTCGGGGGGGGGTATGGCTACACCTTC.

This chain joins TRBV6-1 and TRBJ1-1, with 7 bases fitting TRBD1. Germline lookup yields CDR1 MNHNS and CDR2 SASEGT. Trimming took 3 bases from V and 4 from J; bases not matched to a gene: 14. This CDR3 has 17 amino acids. This chain's CDR3 is CASSDPSSTGLGTEAFF. For the CDR3, the DNA is TGTGCCAGCAGTGATCCTAGTTCGACAGGGTTGGGCACTGAAGCTTTCTTT.

This rearrangement joins TRBV7-8 to TRBJ1-1; a weak D match, TRBD1 (5 bases). This CDR3 has 14 amino acids. Germline V CDR1 and CDR2: SGHVS, FQNEAQ. The V end was cut by 4 bases, the J end by 1 base, with 10 bases between. The DNA for the CDR3 is TGTGCCAGCAGCTCCGGGACCGAGAACACTGAAGCTTTCTTT. It is translated as CASSSGTENTEAFF.

This clone has just one count. The chain uses TRBV6-5 and TRBJ2-1; unclear D gene. The CDR3 runs 14 residues. Germline V lookup: CDR1 MNHEY, CDR2 SVGAGI. V lost 4 bases and J lost 2, with 9 bases in between. The CDR3 nucleotides read TGTGCCAGCAGTTCACAGAGTGCCTACAATGAGCAGTTCTTC. Its translation: CASSSQSAYNEQFF.

The chain couples TRBV28 to TRBJ1-5; D gene unclear. Trimming stripped 6 bases from V and 7 bases from J, with 10 bases between. The CDR3 has 12 residues. The V gene's germline CDR1 is MDHEN and CDR2 SYDVKM. The CDR3 loop is CASRNEGQPQHF. The CDR3, as DNA: TGTGCCAGCAGAAATGAGGGCCAGCCCCAGCATTTT.

CDR3 sequence (DNA): TGTGCCGCAACGGCTGGAAACACCATATATTTT. Translation: CAATAGNTIYF. The rearrangement uses TRBV6-1 and TRBJ1-3, with D unclear. This CDR3 has 11 amino acids. V lost 11 bases, J lost 2 bases, and 7 bases lay in between. Germline V gene lookup returns CDR1 MNHNS and CDR2 SASEGT.

The rearrangement joins TRBV2 to TRBJ2-1; 7 bases fit TRBD2. Looked up from germline, CDR1 is SNHLY and CDR2 is FYNNEI. There are 13 residues in the CDR3. The J segment lost 15 bases and the V segment lost 7 bases, leaving 15 bases of the junction unmatched. The CDR3 protein is CASTPTLAGPPFF. The CDR3 DNA is TGTGCCAGCACCCCCACTTTAGCGGGCCCTCCGTTCTTC. Full variable domain (missing parts from reference TRBV2 and TRBJ2-1): EPEVTQTPSHQVTQMGQEVILRCVPISNHLYFYWYRQILGQKVEFLVSFYNNEISEKSEIFDDQFSVERPDGSNFTLKIRSTKLEDSAMYFCASTPTLAGPPFFGPGTRLTVL.

The rearrangement joins TRBV10-3 to TRBJ2-1; 7 positions agree with TRBD2. The trim removed 6 bases at V and 5 bases at J, leaving 10 bases unmatched. CDR3 length equals 15 residues. From germline, CDR1 is ENHRY and CDR2 SYGVKD. The CDR3 DNA reads as TGTGCCATCAGACAAACCGGGACTACCGACAATGAGCAGTTCTTC. Protein product: CAIRQTGTTDNEQFF.

Here the CDR3 reads CASSLRGGGNLYEQYF. The CDR3 DNA follows: TGTGCCAGCAGCCTGCGGGGCGGGGGGAACCTCTACGAGCAGTACTTC. This chain links TRBV7-9 with TRBJ2-7; TRBD2 matches at 8 bases. Germline V gives CDR1 SEHNR, CDR2 FQNEAQ (reference sequence). There are 16 residues in the CDR3. V lost 5 bases to trimming and J lost 3 bases; unmatched junction nucleotides: 12.

This rearrangement joins TRBV7-8 to TRBJ2-2; D unclear. The V end lost 5 bases, the J end lost 2 bases, and 9 bases lay between the germline ends. The CDR3 consists of 14 residues. Germline lookup yields CDR1 SGHVS and CDR2 FQNEAQ. CDR3 sequence: CASSLRPNTGELFF. CDR3 in DNA: TGTGCCAGCAGCCTCCGTCCCAACACCGGGGAGCTGTTTTTT.

The V gene is TRBV28, the J gene TRBJ1-4; D is unresolved. Germline CDR1 reads MDHEN; CDR2 reads SYDVKM. V was clipped by 5 bases and J by 0 bases, with 7 bases between them. The CDR3 consists of 14 residues. The CDR3 spells CASSVGTTNEKLFF. Written as DNA, the CDR3 is TGTGCCAGCAGTGTCGGGACAACTAATGAAAAACTGTTTTTT.

This sequence joins TRBV2 and TRBJ1-5, with D uncertain. The germline gives CDR1 SNHLY, CDR2 FYNNEI. V was shortened by 2 bases and J by 0 bases, with 5 bases between the two germline ends. This CDR3 is 14 amino acids long. The CDR3 DNA reads TGTGCCAGCAGTGAAATCCATAGCAATCAGCCCCAGCATTTT. Translating it yields CASSEIHSNQPQHF.

This chain connects TRBV15 to TRBJ1-3; D remains ambiguous. V gave up 0 bases and J gave up 0 bases, with 12 bases separating them. The CDR3 contains 17 residues. Germline V CDR1 and CDR2: LNHNV, YYDKDF (reference sequence). The DNA for the CDR3 is TGTGCCACCAGCAGAGACGGGCCCCAGGTCTCTGGAAACACCATATATTTT. Translation: CATSRDGPQVSGNTIYF.

Details on this clone: Sequence at one end of the junction differs from germline and may be a read error. The chain couples TRBV7-7 to TRBJ2-5; D is unclear. Germline CDR1 SSHAT, CDR2 FNYEAQ (reference sequence). The CDR3 has 13 residues. The CDR3 sequence: CASSIGRKETQYF. CDR3 DNA: TGTGCTAGCAGCATAGGAAGGAAAGAGACCCAGTACTTC.

This clone was picked up one time. The rearrangement links TRBV29-1 to TRBJ1-2; TRBD1 agrees at 10 bases. V shed 4 bases and J 10 bases; nucleotides not matched to a gene: 6. This CDR3 region has 12 residues. CDR1 SQVTM and CDR2 ANQGSEA come from the germline V gene. CDR3 residues: CSVVPTGGVYTF. Here the CDR3 DNA reads TGCAGCGTTGTCCCGACAGGGGGCGTCTACACCTTC.

The chain uses TRBV15 and TRBJ1-1, with TRBD1 as a possible D gene (6 bases). Per germline, CDR1 LNHNV and CDR2 YYDKDF (reference sequence). V was pared by 8 bases and J by 3 bases, with 10 bases between. This CDR3 is 12 amino acids long. The CDR3 DNA reads as TGTGCCACCCGTCGACAGGACACTGAAGCTTTCTTT. This encodes CATRRQDTEAFF.

V gene TRBV29-1 combines with J gene TRBJ2-3; the D gene is possibly TRBD1 (6 bases). Looked up from germline, CDR1 is SQVTM and CDR2 is ANQGSEA. V shed 3 bases and J shed 11 bases, with 12 bases lying between them. This CDR3 contains 11 residues. The DNA of the CDR3 is TGCAGCGTTGACTGGGGGCATGGGCAGTATTTT. Residues: CSVDWGHGQYF.

This clone occurred once. The rearrangement links TRBV20-1 to TRBJ1-2, with TRBD1 matching 9 bases. With 6 bases clipped from V and 8 bases from J, the junction kept 4 bases outside the gene matches. Germline loops: CDR1 DFQATT, CDR2 SNEGSKA (reference sequence). The CDR3 spans 11 residues. For the CDR3, the DNA is TGCAGTGCCAGGGGACAGGGCGGCTACACCTTC. It is translated as CSARGQGGYTF.